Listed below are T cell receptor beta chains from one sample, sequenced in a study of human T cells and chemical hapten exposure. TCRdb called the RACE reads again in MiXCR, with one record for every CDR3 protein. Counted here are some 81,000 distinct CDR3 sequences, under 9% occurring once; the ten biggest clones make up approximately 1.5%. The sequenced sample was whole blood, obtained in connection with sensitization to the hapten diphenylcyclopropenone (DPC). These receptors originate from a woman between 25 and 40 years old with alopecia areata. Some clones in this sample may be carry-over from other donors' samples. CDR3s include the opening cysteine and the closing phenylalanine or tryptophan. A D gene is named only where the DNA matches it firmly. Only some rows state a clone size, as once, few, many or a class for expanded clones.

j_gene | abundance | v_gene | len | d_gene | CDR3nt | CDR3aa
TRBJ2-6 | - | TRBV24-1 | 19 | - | TGTGCCACCGCACCCTCCTCAAGGCAGGGGCCGCCTGGGGCCAACGTCCTGACTTTC | CATAPSSRQGPPGANVLTF
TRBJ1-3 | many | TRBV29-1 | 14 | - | TGCAGCGTTTCGACCGATCGCTCTGGAAACACCATATATTTT | CSVSTDRSGNTIYF
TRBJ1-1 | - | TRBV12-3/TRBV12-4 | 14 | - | TGTGCCAGCACAATAAGGGGGTTGTACACTGAAGCTTTCTTT | CASTIRGLYTEAFF
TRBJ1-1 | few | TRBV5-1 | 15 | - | TGCGCCAGCAGCTTGGAGGGCGGGGAGCACACTGAAGCTTTCTTT | CASSLEGGEHTEAFF
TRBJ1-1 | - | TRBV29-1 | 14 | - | TGCAGCGTTGAGGGTAGGGGCAGGGTAACTGAAGCTTTCTTT | CSVEGRGRVTEAFF
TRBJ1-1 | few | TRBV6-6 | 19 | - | TGTGCCAGCAGTTACTCGATCGACAGCCCTAGGGTTTTGGGGACTGAAGCTTTCTTT | CASSYSIDSPRVLGTEAFF
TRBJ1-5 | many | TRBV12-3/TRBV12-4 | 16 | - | TGTGCCAGCAGCCCGAGTTGGGGCGAGGGCAATCAGCCCCAGCATTTT | CASSPSWGEGNQPQHF
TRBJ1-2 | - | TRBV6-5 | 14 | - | TGTGCCAGCAGTTACGAGGGGCAAGGCTATGGCTACACCTTC | CASSYEGQGYGYTF
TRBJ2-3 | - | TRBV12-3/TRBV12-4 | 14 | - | TGTGCCAGCAGCCAGGGGAGCCGCACAGATACGCAGTATTTT | CASSQGSRTDTQYF
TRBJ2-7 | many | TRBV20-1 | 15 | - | TGCAGTGCTAGAGATGTAACAGGTTCTTCCTACGAGCAGTACTTC | CSARDVTGSSYEQYF
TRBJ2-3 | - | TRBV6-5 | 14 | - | TGTGCCAGCAGATCCCGGAGGGGCACAGATACGCAGTATTTT | CASRSRRGTDTQYF
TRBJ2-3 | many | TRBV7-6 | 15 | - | TGTGCCAGCAGCTTAACAGCGGCCCTCACAGATACGCAGTATTTT | CASSLTAALTDTQYF
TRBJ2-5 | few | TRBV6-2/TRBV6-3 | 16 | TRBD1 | TGTGCCAGCAGTTACGTCCCAGGGGGTCAACAAGAGACCCAGTACTTC | CASSYVPGGQQETQYF
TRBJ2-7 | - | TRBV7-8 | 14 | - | TGTGCCAGCAGCTTAGAAAACTCACTTTACGAGCAGTACTTC | CASSLENSLYEQYF
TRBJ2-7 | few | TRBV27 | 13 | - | TGTGCCAGCAGTTGTGGCGGGGGCCGGGAGCAGTACTTC | CASSCGGGREQYF
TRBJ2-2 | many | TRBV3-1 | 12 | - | TGTGCCAGCTACGGGGGAACCGGGGAGCTGTTTTTT | CASYGGTGELFF
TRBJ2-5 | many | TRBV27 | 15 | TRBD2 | TGTGCCAGCAGTCCCGGACTAGCGGGAAGAGAGACCCAGTACTTC | CASSPGLAGRETQYF
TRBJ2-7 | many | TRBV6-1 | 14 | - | TGTGCCAGCAGCTCGTATATACCCACCTACGAGCAGTACTTC | CASSSYIPTYEQYF
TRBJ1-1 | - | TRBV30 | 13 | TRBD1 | TGTGCCTGGAGTGAGGGGGCGATTGTGGTAGCTTTCTTT | CAWSEGAIVVAFF
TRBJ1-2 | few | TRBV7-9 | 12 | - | TGTGCCAGCAGCCCAGGGGATCATGGCTACACCTTC | CASSPGDHGYTF